This note documents a single T cell receptor beta chain sequence. Its target is not known. The sample comes from a study of fetal regulatory T cell absence and autoimmunity. Study-wide background: Exocrine pancreas autoimmunity occurred in IPEX patients lacking clinical diabetes.

Findings and caveats of the study: Antigen-driven pancreatic autoimmunity before birth in IPEX was inferred from oligoclonal enrichment.

The method was immunoSEQ multiplex PCR; TCRdb's version includes in-frame clones alone and lacks a portion of them. The table lists more than 90,000 clones, around 72% of them singletons. The V segment lost 4 bases and the J segment 8 bases; nucleotides outside the gene matches: 2. CDR3 length: 13 residues. Germline V gene data show CDR1 as SGHDT and CDR2 as YYEEEE. This chain joins TRBV5-6 and TRBJ2-4; 11 nucleotides line up with TRBD1. The clonotype was recovered from a male donor with IPEX syndrome. The specimen was pancreas tissue. This chain's CDR3 is CASSVGQGDIQYF. CDR3 sequence (DNA): TGTGCCAGCAGCGTGGGACAGGGGGACATTCAGTACTTC. Using reference TRBV5-6 and TRBJ2-4 for the parts outside the CDR3, the full variable domain is DAGVTQSPTHLIKTRGQQVTLRCSPKSGHDTVSWYQQALGQGPQFIFQYYEEEERQRGNFPDRFSGHQFPNYSSELNVNALLLGDSALYLCASSVGQGDIQYFGAGTRLSVL.